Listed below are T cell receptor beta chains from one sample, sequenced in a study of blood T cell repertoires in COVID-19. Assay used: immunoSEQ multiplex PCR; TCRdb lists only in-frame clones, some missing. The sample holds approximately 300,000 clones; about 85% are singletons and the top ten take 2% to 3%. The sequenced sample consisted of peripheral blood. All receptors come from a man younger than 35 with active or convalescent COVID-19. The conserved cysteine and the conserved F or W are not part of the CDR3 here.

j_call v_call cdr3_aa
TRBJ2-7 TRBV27 ASKTGLNEQY
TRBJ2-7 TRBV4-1 ASSQVVSGRARWGEQY
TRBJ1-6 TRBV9 ASSASGTADSPLH
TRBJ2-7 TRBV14 ASSQQDRGYVEQY
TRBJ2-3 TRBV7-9 ASSFTGTDTQY
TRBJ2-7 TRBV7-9 ASSLSSGRPYEQY
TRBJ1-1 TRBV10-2 ASSETVLDTEAF
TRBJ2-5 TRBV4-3 ASSQDIMRRAQY
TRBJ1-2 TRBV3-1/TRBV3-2 ASSQDYYRRSDGYT
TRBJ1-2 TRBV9 ASSRRVGGYT
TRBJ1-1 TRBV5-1 ASSPLTGSNTEAF
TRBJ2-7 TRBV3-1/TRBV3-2 ASSRRQGASYEQY
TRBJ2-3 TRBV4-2 ASSNGGAGTDTQY
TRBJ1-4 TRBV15 ATSRDWGTSEKLF
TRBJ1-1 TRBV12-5 ASGFETGSEAF
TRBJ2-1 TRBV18 ASSPGTSVGSSYNEQF
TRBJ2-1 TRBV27 ASSFRTGNEQF
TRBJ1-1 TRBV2 ASFLAGEAF
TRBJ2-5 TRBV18 ASSPTTGGRETQY
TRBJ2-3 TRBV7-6 ASSQTSGRLTDTQY
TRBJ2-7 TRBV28 ASRHQGFYEQY
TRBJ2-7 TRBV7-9 ASSLVETSDSYEQY
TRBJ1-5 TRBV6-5 ASRPTGSDQPQH
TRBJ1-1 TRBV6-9 ASSFIGGWGEAF
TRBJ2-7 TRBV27 ASSLSGPSTVEQY
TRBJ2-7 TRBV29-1 SVEDDRPYEQY
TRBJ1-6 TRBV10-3 AISDRGPLNSPLH
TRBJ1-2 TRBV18 ASSSDRDGYT